The 8 T cell receptor beta chains listed next were all sequenced from one sample in a study of human T cells and chemical hapten exposure. TCRdb re-called the RACE reads through MiXCR, storing one row per CDR3 protein. The sample yields some 59,000 distinct CDR3 sequences, about 10% seen once. The time point here: pre-sensitization, week 0. As to treatment: therapeutic diphenylcyclopropenone sensitization with weekly scalp DPC. The specimen comprised whole blood, sampled in connection with sensitization to the hapten diphenylcyclopropenone (DPC). These receptors were collected from a woman in her thirties or forties with alopecia areata. Some clones in this sample may be carry-over from other donors' samples.

This clonotype has only a few counts. The rearrangement links TRBV20-1 to TRBJ2-3; 11 bases match TRBD2. This CDR3 has 16 residues. CDR1 is DFQATT, CDR2 SNEGSKA, per germline (reference sequence). V was clipped by 3 bases and J by 0 bases; unmatched bases: 5. In DNA form, the CDR3 reads TGCAGTGCTAGGCGGCTAGCGGGAGGAAGCACAGATACGCAGTATTTT. The encoded protein is CSARRLAGGSTDTQYF.

The sample holds a few counts of this clonotype. V gene TRBV12-3 or TRBV12-4 combines with J gene TRBJ2-7; a weak D match, TRBD2 (5 bases). Trimming left V 6 bases short and J 6 bases short, with 18 bases between. The CDR3 has 14 amino acids. CDR3 sequence (DNA): TGTGCCAGCAGCTCCGGGCCCGTCGGGGTCGAGCAGTACTTC. Translation gives CASSSGPVGVEQYF.

This clonotype came up many times. In DNA, the CDR3 is TGTGCCAGCAGTTTAAGCCCTCAGACTGGCTTCTCCTACGAGCAGTACTTC. Translated: CASSLSPQTGFSYEQYF. This sequence joins TRBV12-3 or TRBV12-4 and TRBJ2-7, with no clear D. Trimming took off 2 bases at V and 0 bases at J, with 17 bases between the two ends. The CDR3 has 17 residues.

V gene TRBV18 combines with J gene TRBJ2-1; 11 nucleotides agree with TRBD2. CDR1 is KGHSH and CDR2 is LQKENI in the germline V gene. Trimming took 6 bases from V and 10 from J; bases not matched to a gene: 5. The CDR3 is made up of 13 amino acids. CDR3 region: CASSTGLAEEQFF. CDR3 nucleotide sequence: TGTGCCAGCTCGACGGGACTAGCGGAAGAGCAGTTCTTC.

The V and J genes are TRBV7-2 and TRBJ2-7; TRBD2 agrees at 7 bases. The germline CDR1 and CDR2 sequences are SGHTA and FQGNSA. The CDR3 totals 16 residues. Germline trimming cut 6 bases from V and 2 bases from J; bases unmatched to any gene: 13. The CDR3, as DNA: TGTGCCAGCAGAGTAGCCGGGACTACGATGACCTACGAGCAGTACTTC. It encodes CASRVAGTTMTYEQYF.

The J gene is TRBJ2-1, the V gene TRBV5-1, with D possibly matching TRBD2 (5 bases). There are 13 residues in the CDR3. CDR1 SGHRS and CDR2 YFSETQ come from the germline V gene. The germline V and J ends were trimmed by 4 bases and 6 bases, with 11 bases remaining between them. The chain's CDR3 is CASSLDLANEQFF. The CDR3 DNA sequence: TGCGCCAGCAGCCTGGACCTAGCCAATGAGCAGTTCTTC. Full variable domain (missing parts from reference TRBV5-1 and TRBJ2-1): KAGVTQTPRYLIKTRGQQVTLSCSPISGHRSVSWYQQTPGQGLQFLFEYFSETQRNKGNFPGRFSGRQFSNSRSEMNVSTLELGDSALYLCASSLDLANEQFFGPGTRLTVL.

This clonotype has at least ten counts. The rearrangement joins TRBV4-3 to TRBJ2-1, with D tentatively TRBD1 or TRBD2 (5 bases each). Trimming took off 4 bases at V and 1 base at J, with 14 bases between the two ends. CDR1 LGHNA and CDR2 YSLEER come from the germline V gene. The CDR3 extends over 16 amino acids. CDR3 nucleotides: TGCGCCAGCAGCCTCTCGACTACAGGTTCCTACAATGAGCAGTTCTTC. It codes for CASSLSTTGSYNEQFF.

The V and J genes are TRBV6-1 and TRBJ2-2; 7 bases are shared with TRBD2. The germline CDR1 and CDR2 sequences are MNHNS and SASEGT. The length of the CDR3 is 17 residues. V dropped 1 base and J dropped 6; count of bases not matched to a gene: 11. The CDR3 reads CASSEGTRGLASGELFF. CDR3 coding DNA: TGTGCCAGCAGTGAAGGGACTAGGGGACTCGCCTCCGGGGAGCTGTTTTTT.